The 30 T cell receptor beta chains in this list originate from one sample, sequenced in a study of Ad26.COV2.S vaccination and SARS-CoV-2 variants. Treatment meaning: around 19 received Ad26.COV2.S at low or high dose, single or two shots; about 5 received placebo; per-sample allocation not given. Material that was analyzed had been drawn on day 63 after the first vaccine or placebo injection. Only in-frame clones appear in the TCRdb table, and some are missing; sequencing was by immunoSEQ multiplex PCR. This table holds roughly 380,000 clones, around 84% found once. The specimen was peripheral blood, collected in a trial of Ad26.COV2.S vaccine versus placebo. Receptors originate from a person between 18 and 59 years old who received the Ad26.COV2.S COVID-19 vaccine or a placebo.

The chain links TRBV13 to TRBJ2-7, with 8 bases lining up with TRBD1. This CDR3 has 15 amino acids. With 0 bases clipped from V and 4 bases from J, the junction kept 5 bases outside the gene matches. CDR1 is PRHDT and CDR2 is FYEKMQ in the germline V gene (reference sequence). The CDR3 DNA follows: TGTGCCAGCAGCTTAGGGTCAGGGGGCGAGTACGAGCAGTACTTC. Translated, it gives CASSLGSGGEYEQYF. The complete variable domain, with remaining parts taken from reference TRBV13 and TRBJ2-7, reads AAGVIQSPRHLIKEKRETATLKCYPIPRHDTVYWYQQGPGQDPQFLISFYEKMQSDKGSIPDRFSAQQFSDYHSELNMSSLELGDSALYFCASSLGSGGEYEQYFGPGTRLTVT.

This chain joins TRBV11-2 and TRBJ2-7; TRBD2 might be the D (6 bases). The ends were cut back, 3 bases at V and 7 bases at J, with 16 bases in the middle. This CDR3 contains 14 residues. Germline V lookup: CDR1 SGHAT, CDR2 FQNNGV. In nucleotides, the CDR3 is TGTGCCAGCAGCTTTACGGGAGATAGTAGGGAGCAGTACTTC. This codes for CASSFTGDSREQYF.

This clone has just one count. CDR3 sequence (DNA): TGTGCTAGTGGTTTAGGGTCGCCGCCTAGGGAGACCCAGTACTTC. Encoded protein: CASGLGSPPRETQYF. This chain links TRBV12-5 with TRBJ2-5; D is unresolved. Germline CDR1 and CDR2: LGHNT and FRNRAP. V was trimmed by 3 bases and J by 5 bases, leaving 16 bases between them. The CDR3 is made up of 15 amino acids. Variable domain in full (rest from reference TRBV12-5 and TRBJ2-5): DARVTQTPRHKVTEMGQEVTMRCQPILGHNTVFWYRQTMMQGLELLAYFRNRAPLDDSGMPKDRFSAEMPDATLATLKIQPSEPRDSAVYFCASGLGSPPRETQYFGPGTRLLVL.

The CDR3 sequence: CASSETSGGVSYEQYF. The DNA of the CDR3 is TGTGCCAGCAGTGAGACTAGCGGGGGGGTCTCCTACGAGCAGTACTTC. The genes are TRBV2 and TRBJ2-7; 14 bases are a match to TRBD2. J was trimmed by 0 bases and V by 3 bases; bases with no gene match: 1. Germline V gene data show CDR1 as SNHLY and CDR2 as FYNNEI. CDR3 length: 16 residues. Supplemented by reference TRBV2 and TRBJ2-7, the full variable domain reads EPEVTQTPSHQVTQMGQEVILRCVPISNHLYFYWYRQILGQKVEFLVSFYNNEISEKSEIFDDQFSVERPDGSNFTLKIRSTKLEDSAMYFCASSETSGGVSYEQYFGPGTRLTVT.

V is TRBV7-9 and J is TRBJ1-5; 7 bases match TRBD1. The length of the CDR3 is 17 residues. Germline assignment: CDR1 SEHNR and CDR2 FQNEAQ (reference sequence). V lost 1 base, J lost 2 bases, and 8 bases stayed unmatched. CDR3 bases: TGTGCCAGCAGCTTAGAGCTAGGGGGCGGGGGCAATCAGCCCCAGCATTTT. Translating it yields CASSLELGGGGNQPQHF. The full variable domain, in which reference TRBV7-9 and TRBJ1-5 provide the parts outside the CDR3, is DTGVSQNPRHKITKRGQNVTFRCDPISEHNRLYWYRQTLGQGPEFLTYFQNEAQLEKSRLLSDRFSAERPKGSFSTLEIQRTEQGDSAMYLCASSLELGGGGNQPQHFGDGTRLSIL.

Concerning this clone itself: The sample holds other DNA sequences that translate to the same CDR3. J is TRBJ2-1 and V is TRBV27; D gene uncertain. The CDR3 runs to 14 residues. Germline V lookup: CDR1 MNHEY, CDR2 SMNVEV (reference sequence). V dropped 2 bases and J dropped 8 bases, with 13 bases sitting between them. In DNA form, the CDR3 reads TGTGCCAGCAGTTTAGGAGTTGCTTACGATGAGCAGTTCTTC. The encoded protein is CASSLGVAYDEQFF.

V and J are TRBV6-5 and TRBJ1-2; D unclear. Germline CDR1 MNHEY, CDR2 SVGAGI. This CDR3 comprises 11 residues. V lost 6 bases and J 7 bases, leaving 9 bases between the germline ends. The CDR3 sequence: CASRSIRGYTF. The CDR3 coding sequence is TGTGCCAGCAGGTCGATCCGTGGCTACACCTTC.

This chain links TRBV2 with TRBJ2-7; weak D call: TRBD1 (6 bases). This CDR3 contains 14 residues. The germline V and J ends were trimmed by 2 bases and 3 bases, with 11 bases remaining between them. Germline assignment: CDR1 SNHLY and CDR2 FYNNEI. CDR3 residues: CASSEQGIGYEQYF. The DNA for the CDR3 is TGTGCCAGCAGTGAACAGGGGATTGGCTACGAGCAGTACTTC.

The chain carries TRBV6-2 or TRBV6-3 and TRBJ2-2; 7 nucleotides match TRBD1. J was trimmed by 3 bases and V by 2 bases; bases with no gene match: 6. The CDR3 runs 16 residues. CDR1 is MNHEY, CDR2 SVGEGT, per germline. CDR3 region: CASSYRQGMDTGELFF. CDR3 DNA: TGTGCCAGCAGTTACCGACAGGGAATGGACACCGGGGAGCTGTTTTTT.

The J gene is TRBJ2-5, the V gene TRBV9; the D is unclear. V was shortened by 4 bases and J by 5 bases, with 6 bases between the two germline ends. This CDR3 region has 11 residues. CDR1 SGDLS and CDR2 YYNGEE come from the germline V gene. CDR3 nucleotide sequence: TGTGCCAGCAGCTTCGGGGAGACCCAGTACTTC. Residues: CASSFGETQYF. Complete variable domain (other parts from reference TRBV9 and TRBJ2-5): DSGVTQTPKHLITATGQRVTLRCSPRSGDLSVYWYQQSLDQGLQFLIQYYNGEERAKGNILERFSAQQFPDLHSELNLSSLELGDSALYFCASSFGETQYFGPGTRLLVL.

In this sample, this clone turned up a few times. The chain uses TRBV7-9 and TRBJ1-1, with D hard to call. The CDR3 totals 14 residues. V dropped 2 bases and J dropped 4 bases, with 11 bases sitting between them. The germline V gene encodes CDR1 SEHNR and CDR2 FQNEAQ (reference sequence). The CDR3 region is CASSLSEGVTEAFF. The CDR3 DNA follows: TGTGCCAGCAGCTTATCCGAGGGAGTCACTGAAGCTTTCTTT. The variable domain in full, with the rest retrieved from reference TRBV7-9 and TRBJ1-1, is DTGVSQNPRHKITKRGQNVTFRCDPISEHNRLYWYRQTLGQGPEFLTYFQNEAQLEKSRLLSDRFSAERPKGSFSTLEIQRTEQGDSAMYLCASSLSEGVTEAFFGQGTRLTVV.

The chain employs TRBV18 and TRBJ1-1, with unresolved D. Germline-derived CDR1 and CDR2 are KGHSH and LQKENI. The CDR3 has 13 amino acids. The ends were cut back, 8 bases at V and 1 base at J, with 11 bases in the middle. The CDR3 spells CASLQRQNTEAFF. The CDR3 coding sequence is TGTGCCAGCCTCCAAAGACAGAACACTGAAGCTTTCTTT.

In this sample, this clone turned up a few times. Here the CDR3 DNA reads TGTGCCAGCAGTAGGGGCCAGGGGGAAGGGACTGAAGCTTTCTTT. Amino acid sequence: CASSRGQGEGTEAFF. The chain carries TRBV9 and TRBJ1-1; 7 bases fit TRBD1. CDR1 is SGDLS and CDR2 is YYNGEE in the germline V gene. V lost 5 bases and J lost 5; bases outside the gene matches: 12. There are 15 residues in the CDR3.

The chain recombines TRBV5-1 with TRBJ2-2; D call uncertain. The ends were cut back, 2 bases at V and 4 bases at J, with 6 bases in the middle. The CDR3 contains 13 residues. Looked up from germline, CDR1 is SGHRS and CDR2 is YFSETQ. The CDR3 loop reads CASSLEATGELFF. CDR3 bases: TGCGCCAGCAGCTTAGAGGCCACCGGGGAGCTGTTTTTT.

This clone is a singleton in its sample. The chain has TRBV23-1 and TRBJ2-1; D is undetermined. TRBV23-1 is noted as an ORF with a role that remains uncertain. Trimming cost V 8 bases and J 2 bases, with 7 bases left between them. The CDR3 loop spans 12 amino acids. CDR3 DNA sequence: TGCGCCAGCCCCTCTGCCTACAATGAGCAGTTCTTC. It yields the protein CASPSAYNEQFF.

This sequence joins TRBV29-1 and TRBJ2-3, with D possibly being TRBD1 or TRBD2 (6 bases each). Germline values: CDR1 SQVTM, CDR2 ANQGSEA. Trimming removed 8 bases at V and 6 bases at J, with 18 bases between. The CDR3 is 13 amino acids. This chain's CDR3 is CSIGGAFPDTQYF. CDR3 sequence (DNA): TGCAGCATCGGGGGCGCATTCCCGGATACGCAGTATTTT.

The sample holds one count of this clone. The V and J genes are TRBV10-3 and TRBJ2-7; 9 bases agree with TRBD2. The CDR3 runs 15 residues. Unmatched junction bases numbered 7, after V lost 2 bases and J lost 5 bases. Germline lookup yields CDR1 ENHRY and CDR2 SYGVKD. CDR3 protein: CAISEPVAGVDEQYF. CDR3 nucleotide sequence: TGTGCCATCAGTGAGCCCGTAGCGGGAGTGGACGAGCAGTACTTC.

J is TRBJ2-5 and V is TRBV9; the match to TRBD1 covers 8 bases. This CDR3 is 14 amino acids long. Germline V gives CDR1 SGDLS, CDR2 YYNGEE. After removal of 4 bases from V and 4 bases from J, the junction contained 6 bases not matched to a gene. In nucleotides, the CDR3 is TGTGCCAGCAGCTCCCCAGGGGGCACAGAGACCCAGTACTTC. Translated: CASSSPGGTETQYF. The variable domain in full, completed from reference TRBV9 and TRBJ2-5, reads DSGVTQTPKHLITATGQRVTLRCSPRSGDLSVYWYQQSLDQGLQFLIQYYNGEERAKGNILERFSAQQFPDLHSELNLSSLELGDSALYFCASSSPGGTETQYFGPGTRLLVL.

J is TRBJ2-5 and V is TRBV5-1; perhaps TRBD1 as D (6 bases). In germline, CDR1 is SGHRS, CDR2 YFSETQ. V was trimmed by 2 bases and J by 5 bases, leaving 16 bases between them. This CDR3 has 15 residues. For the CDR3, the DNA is TGCGCCAGCAGCTTTGGCAGGGGTGAAATGGAGACCCAGTACTTC. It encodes CASSFGRGEMETQYF.

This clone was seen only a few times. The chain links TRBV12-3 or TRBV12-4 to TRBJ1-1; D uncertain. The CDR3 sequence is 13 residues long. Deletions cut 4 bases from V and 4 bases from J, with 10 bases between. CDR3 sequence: CASSSRPGTEAFF. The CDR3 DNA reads TGTGCCAGCAGTTCACGTCCCGGCACTGAAGCTTTCTTT.

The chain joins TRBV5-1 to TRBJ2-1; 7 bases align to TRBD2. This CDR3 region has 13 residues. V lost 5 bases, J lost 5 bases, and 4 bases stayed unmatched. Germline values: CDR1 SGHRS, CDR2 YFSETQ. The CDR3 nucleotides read TGCGCCAGCAGGAGGGAGGGGAACAATGAGCAGTTCTTC. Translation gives CASRREGNNEQFF.

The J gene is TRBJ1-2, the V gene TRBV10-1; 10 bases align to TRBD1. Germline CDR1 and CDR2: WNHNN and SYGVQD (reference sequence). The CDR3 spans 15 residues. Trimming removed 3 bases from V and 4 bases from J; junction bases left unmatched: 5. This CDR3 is CASSDWTGGGYGYTF. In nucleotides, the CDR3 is TGCGCCAGCAGTGATTGGACAGGGGGTGGCTATGGCTACACCTTC.

CDR3 coding DNA: TGTGCCAGTAGTCCCAGACAGGGACGCTCCTACGAGCAGTACTTC. Translation gives CASSPRQGRSYEQYF. The rearrangement joins TRBV19 to TRBJ2-7, with 7 nucleotides matching TRBD1. CDR1 is LNHDA and CDR2 is SQIVND in the germline V gene (reference sequence). The CDR3 sequence is 15 residues long. Trimming took 5 bases from V and 0 from J; bases not matched to a gene: 7.

The CDR3 region has the DNA TGTGCCAGTAGTATGGCGACTTTAGACAGGGACTATGGCTACACCTTC. As protein: CASSMATLDRDYGYTF. The rearrangement uses TRBV19 and TRBJ1-2, with 7 positions matching TRBD1. Germline V gene sequence: CDR1 LNHDA, CDR2 SQIVND (reference sequence). The trim removed 3 bases at V and 3 bases at J, leaving 10 bases unmatched. CDR3 length equals 16 residues.

Here the CDR3 reads CASSLGQDNEQFF. In DNA, the CDR3 is TGTGCCAGCAGCTTGGGACAAGACAATGAGCAGTTCTTC. This chain uses TRBV7-2 with TRBJ2-1, with D possibly being TRBD1 (6 bases). CDR1 SGHTA and CDR2 FQGNSA come from the germline V gene. The length of the CDR3 is 13 residues. The V gene lost 3 bases and the J gene lost 5 bases, with 8 bases spanning the gap.

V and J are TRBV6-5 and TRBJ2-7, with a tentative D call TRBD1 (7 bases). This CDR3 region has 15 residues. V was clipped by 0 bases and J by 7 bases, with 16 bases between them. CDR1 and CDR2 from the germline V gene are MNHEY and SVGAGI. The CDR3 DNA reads TGTGCCAGCAGTTACTCGGGGACCCCAGGGGGGGAGCAGTACTTC. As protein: CASSYSGTPGGEQYF.

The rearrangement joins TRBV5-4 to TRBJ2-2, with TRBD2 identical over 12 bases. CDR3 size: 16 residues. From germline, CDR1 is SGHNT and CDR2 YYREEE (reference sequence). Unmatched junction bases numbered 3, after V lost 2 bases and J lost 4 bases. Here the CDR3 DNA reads TGTGCCAGCAGCTTCTCTAGCGGGGGGGGCACCGGGGAGCTGTTTTTT. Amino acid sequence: CASSFSSGGGTGELFF.

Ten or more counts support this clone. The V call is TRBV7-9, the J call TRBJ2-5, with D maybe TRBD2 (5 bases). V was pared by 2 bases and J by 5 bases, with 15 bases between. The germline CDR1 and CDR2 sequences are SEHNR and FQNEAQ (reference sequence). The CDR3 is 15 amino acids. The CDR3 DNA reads TGTGCCAGCAGCTTACTAGCCTCCACCGGGGAGACCCAGTACTTC. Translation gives CASSLLASTGETQYF.

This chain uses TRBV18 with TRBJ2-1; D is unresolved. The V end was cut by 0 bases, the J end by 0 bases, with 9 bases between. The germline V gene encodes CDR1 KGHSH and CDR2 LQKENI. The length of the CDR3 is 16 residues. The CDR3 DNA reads TGTGCCAGCTCACCACCGTCCGGAGTCTCCTACAATGAGCAGTTCTTC. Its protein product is CASSPPSGVSYNEQFF.

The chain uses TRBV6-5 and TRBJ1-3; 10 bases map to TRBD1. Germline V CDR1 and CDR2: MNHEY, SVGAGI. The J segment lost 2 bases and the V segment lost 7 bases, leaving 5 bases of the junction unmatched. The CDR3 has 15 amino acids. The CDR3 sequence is CASKTGTGAGNTIYF. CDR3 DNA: TGTGCCAGCAAGACCGGGACAGGGGCTGGAAACACCATATATTTT.